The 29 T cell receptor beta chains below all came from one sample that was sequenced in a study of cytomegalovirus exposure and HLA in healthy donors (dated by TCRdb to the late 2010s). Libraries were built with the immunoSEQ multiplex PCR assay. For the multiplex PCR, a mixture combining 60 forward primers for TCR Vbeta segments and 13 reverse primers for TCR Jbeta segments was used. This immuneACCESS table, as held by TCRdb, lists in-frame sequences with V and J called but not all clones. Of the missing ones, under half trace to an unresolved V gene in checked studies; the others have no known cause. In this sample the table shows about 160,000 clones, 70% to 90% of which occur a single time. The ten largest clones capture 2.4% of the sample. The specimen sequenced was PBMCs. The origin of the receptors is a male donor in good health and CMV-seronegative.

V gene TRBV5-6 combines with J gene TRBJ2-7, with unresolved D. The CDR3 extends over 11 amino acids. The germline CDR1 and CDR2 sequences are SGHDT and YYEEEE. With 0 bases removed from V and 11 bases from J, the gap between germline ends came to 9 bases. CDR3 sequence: CASSLVREEYF. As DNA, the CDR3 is TGTGCCAGCAGCTTGGTTCGAGAGGAGTACTTC.

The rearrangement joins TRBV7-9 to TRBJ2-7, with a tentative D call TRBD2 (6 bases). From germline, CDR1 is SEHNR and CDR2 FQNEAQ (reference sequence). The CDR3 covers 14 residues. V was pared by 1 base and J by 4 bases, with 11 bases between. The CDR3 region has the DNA TGTGCCAGCAGCTTAGTAGCGGCTCCTTACGAGCAGTACTTC. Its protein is CASSLVAAPYEQYF.

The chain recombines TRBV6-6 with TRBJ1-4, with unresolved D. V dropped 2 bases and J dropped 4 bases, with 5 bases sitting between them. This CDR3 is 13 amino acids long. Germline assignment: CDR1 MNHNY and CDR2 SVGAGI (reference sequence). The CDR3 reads CASSYPGNEKLFF. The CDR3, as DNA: TGTGCCAGCAGTTACCCGGGTAATGAAAAACTGTTTTTT.

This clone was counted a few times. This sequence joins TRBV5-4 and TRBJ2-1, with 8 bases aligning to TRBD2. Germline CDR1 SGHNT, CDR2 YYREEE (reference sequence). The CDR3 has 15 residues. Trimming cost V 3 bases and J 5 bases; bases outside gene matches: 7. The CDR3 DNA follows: TGTGCCAGCAGCTCGGGACTAGGGAATCACAATGAGCAGTTCTTC. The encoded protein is CASSSGLGNHNEQFF.

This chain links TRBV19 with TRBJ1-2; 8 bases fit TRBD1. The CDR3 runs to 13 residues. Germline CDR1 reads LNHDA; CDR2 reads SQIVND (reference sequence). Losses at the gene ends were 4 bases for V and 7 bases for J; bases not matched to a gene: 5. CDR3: CASSTTGVSGYTF. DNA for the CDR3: TGTGCCAGTAGTACGACAGGGGTCTCTGGCTACACCTTC.

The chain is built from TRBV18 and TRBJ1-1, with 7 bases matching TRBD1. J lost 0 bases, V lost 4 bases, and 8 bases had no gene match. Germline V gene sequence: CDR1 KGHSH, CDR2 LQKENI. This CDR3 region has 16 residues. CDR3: CASSHTLQGMNTEAFF. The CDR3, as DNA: TGTGCCAGCTCACACACGCTACAGGGGATGAACACTGAAGCTTTCTTT.

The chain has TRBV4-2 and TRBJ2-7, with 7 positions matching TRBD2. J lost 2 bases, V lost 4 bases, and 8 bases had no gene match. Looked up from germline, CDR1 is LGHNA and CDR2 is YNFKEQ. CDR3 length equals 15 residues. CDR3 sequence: CASSPQRELPYEQYF. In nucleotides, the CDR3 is TGTGCCAGCAGCCCCCAGCGGGAACTTCCCTACGAGCAGTACTTC.

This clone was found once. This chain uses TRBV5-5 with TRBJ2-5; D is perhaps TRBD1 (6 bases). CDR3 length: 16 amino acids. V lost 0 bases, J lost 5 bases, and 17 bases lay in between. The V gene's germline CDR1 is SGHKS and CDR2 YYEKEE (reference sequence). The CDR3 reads CASSLGTAPLFETQYF. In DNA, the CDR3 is TGTGCCAGCAGCTTGGGGACAGCTCCTCTCTTCGAGACCCAGTACTTC.

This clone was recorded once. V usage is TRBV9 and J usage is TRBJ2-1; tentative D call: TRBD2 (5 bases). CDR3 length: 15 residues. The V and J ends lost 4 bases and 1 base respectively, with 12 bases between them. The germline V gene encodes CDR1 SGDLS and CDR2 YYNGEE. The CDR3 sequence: CASSTTRGSYNEQFF. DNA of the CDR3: TGTGCCAGCAGCACGACCCGCGGGTCCTACAATGAGCAGTTCTTC.

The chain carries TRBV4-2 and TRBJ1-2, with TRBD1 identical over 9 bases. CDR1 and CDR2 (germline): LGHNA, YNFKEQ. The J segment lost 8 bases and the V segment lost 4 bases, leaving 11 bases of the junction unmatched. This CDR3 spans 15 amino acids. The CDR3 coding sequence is TGTGCCAGCAGCCCCCGGGACAGGGACGATCAGGGCTACACCTTC. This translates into CASSPRDRDDQGYTF.

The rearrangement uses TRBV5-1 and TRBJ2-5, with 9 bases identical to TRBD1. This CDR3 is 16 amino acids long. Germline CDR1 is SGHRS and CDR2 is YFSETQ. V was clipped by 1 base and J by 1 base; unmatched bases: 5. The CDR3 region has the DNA TGCGCCAGCAGCTTGCTGGGACAGGGAACCCAAGAGACCCAGTACTTC. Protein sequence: CASSLLGQGTQETQYF.

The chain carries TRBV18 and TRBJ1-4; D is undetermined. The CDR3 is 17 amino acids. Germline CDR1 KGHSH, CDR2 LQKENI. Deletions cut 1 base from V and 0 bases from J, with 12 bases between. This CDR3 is CASSPLSSGATNEKLFF. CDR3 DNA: TGTGCCAGCTCACCACTTTCCTCCGGGGCAACTAATGAAAAACTGTTTTTT. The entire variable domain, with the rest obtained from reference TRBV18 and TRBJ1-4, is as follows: NAGVMQNPRHLVRRRGQEARLRCSPMKGHSHVYWYRQLPEEGLKFMVYLQKENIIDESGMPKERFSAEFPKEGPSILRIQQVVRGDSAAYFCASSPLSSGATNEKLFFGSGTQLSVL.

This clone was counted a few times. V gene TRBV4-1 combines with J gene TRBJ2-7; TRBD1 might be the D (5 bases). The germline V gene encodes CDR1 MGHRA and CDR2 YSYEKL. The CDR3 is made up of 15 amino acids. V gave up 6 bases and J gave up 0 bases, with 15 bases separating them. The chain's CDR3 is CASREQDSSSYEQYF. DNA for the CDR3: TGCGCCAGCAGAGAACAAGACAGCAGCTCCTACGAGCAGTACTTC.

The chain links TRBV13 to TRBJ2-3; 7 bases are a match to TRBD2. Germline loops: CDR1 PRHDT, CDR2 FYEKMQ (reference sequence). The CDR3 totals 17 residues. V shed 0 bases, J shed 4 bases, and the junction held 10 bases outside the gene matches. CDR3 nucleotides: TGTGCCAGCAGCTTAGGCCCACCGGGAGGCCGGGCAGATACGCAGTATTTT. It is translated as CASSLGPPGGRADTQYF.

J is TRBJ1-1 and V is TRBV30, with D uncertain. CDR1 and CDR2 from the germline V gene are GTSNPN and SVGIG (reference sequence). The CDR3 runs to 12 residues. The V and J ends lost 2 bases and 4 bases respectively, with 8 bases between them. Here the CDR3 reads CAWSFGVTEAFF. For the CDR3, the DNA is TGTGCCTGGAGTTTCGGGGTCACTGAAGCTTTCTTT.

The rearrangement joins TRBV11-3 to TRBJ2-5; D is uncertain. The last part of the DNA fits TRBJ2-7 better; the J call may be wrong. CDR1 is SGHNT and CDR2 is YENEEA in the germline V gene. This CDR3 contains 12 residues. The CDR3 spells CASRVVSYEQYF. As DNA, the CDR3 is TGTGCCAGCAGGGTGGTCTCCTACGAGCAGTACTTC.

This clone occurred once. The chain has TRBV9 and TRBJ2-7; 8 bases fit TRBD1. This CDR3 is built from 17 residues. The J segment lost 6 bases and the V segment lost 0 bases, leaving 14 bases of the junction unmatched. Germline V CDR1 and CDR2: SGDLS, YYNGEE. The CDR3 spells CASSVGVRGQGVLEQYF. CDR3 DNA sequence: TGTGCCAGCAGCGTAGGCGTGCGTGGACAGGGTGTCCTCGAGCAGTACTTC.

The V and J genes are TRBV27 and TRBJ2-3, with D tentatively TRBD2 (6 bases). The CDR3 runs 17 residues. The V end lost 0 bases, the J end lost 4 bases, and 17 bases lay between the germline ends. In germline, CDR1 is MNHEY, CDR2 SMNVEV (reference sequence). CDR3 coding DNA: TGTGCCAGCAGTTTATCCCGTCGGGGGAGGAGGGCAGATACGCAGTATTTT. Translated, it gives CASSLSRRGRRADTQYF.

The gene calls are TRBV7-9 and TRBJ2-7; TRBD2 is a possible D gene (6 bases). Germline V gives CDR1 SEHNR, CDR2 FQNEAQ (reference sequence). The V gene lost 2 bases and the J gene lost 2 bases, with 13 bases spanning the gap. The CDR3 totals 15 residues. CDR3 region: CASSLINSGTYEQYF. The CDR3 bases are TGTGCCAGCAGCTTAATCAATAGCGGTACCTACGAGCAGTACTTC.

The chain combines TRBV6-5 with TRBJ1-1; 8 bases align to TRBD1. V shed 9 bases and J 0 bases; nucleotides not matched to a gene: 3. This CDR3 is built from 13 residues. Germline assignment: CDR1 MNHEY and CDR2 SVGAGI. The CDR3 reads CASRTGMNTEAFF. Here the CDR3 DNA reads TGTGCCAGTCGGACAGGGATGAACACTGAAGCTTTCTTT.

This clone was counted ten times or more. The CDR3 spells CASRVKPTSGGTDTQYF. Here the CDR3 DNA reads TGTGCCAGCAGGGTTAAACCGACTAGCGGGGGCACAGATACGCAGTATTTT. The chain employs TRBV25-1 and TRBJ2-3; TRBD2 matches at 11 bases. Germline trimming cut 6 bases from V and 1 base from J; bases unmatched to any gene: 9. Germline assignment: CDR1 MGHDK and CDR2 SYGVNS. The CDR3 covers 17 residues. The full variable domain, rest sourced from reference TRBV25-1 and TRBJ2-3, is EADIYQTPRYLVIGTGKKITLECSQTMGHDKMYWYQQDPGMELHLIHYSYGVNSTEKGDLSSESTVSRIRTEHFPLTLESARPSHTSQYLCASRVKPTSGGTDTQYFGPGTRLTVL.

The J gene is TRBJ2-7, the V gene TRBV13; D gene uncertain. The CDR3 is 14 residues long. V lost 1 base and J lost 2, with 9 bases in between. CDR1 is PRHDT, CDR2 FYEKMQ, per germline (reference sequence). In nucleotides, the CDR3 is TGTGCCAGCAGCTTAGCCGAGTCTGCCTACGAGCAGTACTTC. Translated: CASSLAESAYEQYF.

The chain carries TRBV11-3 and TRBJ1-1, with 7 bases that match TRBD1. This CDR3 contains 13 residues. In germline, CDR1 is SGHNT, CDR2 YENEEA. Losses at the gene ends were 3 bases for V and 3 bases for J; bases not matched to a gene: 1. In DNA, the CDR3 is TGTGCCAGCAGCTTGGACAGGTACACTGAAGCTTTCTTT. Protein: CASSLDRYTEAFF.

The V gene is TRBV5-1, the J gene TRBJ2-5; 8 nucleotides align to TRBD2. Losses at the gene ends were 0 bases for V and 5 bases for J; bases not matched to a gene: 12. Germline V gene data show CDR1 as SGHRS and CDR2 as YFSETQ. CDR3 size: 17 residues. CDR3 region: CASSLGLMRREEETQYF. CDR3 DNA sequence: TGCGCCAGCAGCTTGGGGCTGATGAGGCGGGAGGAGGAGACCCAGTACTTC.

The CDR3 sequence is CASSAGHPGQGLSGANVLTF. CDR3 DNA: TGTGCCAGCAGTGCGGGCCACCCGGGACAGGGGCTCTCTGGGGCCAACGTCCTGACTTTC. This sequence joins TRBV6-4 and TRBJ2-6; TRBD1 agrees at 10 bases. The CDR3 loop spans 20 amino acids. With 4 bases clipped from V and 0 bases from J, the junction kept 12 bases outside the gene matches. Germline CDR1 and CDR2: MRHNA and SNTAGT.

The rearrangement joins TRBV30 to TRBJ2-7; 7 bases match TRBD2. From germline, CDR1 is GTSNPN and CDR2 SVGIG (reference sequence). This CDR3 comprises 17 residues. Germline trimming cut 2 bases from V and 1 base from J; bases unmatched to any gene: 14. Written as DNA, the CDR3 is TGTGCCTGGAGTCCGAGACGGGGGACGGGGGGATCCTACGAGCAGTACTTC. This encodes CAWSPRRGTGGSYEQYF.

CDR3 sequence reads: CATSRDPGAGELFF. CDR3 sequence (DNA): TGTGCCACCAGCAGAGATCCAGGGGCCGGGGAGCTGTTTTTT. The V call is TRBV15, the J call TRBJ2-2; a weak D match, TRBD1 (6 bases). V gave up 0 bases and J gave up 6 bases, with 8 bases separating them. Germline assignment: CDR1 LNHNV and CDR2 YYDKDF (reference sequence). The CDR3 runs to 14 residues.

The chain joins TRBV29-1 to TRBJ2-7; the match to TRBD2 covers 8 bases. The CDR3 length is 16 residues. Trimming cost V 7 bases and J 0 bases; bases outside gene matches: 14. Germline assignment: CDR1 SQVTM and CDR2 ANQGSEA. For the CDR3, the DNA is TGCAGCGCACGGGGGGGGATTAGCGGAAGCTCCTACGAGCAGTACTTC. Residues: CSARGGISGSSYEQYF.

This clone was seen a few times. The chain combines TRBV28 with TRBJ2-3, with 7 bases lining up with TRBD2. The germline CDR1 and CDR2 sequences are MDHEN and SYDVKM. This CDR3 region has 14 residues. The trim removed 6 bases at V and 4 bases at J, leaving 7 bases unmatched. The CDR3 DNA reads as TGTGCCAGCAGACTTACTAGCGTCCCAGATACGCAGTATTTT. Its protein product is CASRLTSVPDTQYF.